Following are 24 T cell receptor beta chains from one sample sequenced in a study of spatial heterogeneity in lung cancer. Study-level findings and limits: It was found that expanded intratumoral alpha and beta TCR counts tracked tumor mutation counts.

Using its own MiXCR run on the 5' RACE reads, TCRdb lists one record per CDR3 protein. The data show about 17,000 distinct CDR3 sequences, with around 6% seen just once and 6.8% held by the top ten. Sample time point: sample taken at primary tumor resection. These TCRs' antigens remain unknown. The sample here was lung tumor tissue, taken at surgery. These TCRs come from a male donor with early-stage non-small cell lung cancer.

This clonotype is medium-sized by share. This rearrangement joins TRBV20-1 to TRBJ1-6; D ambiguous. V lost 0 bases, J lost 13 bases, and 19 bases lay in between. The CDR3 has 15 residues. Germline V gives CDR1 DFQATT, CDR2 SNEGSKA (reference sequence). The CDR3, as DNA: TGCAGTGCTAGAGATCCCCCCGGTTATTATCCGCCCCTCCACTTT. It translates to CSARDPPGYYPPLHF.

This clonotype was detected ten times or more. The V call is TRBV20-1, the J call TRBJ1-2; no clear D. This CDR3 has 12 amino acids. Trimming took off 2 bases at V and 5 bases at J, with 9 bases between the two ends. Looked up from germline, CDR1 is DFQATT and CDR2 is SNEGSKA (reference sequence). This chain's CDR3 is CSARSREYGYTF. Written as DNA, the CDR3 is TGCAGTGCTAGATCCCGGGAGTATGGCTACACCTTC.

This clonotype was seen ten or more times. Here the CDR3 DNA reads TGTGCCAGCAGTCGCATCTCTGGAAACACCATATATTTT. Protein: CASSRISGNTIYF. V gene TRBV2 combines with J gene TRBJ1-3; D gene unclear. The CDR3 contains 13 residues. The germline V gene encodes CDR1 SNHLY and CDR2 FYNNEI. V was pared by 5 bases and J by 0 bases, with 5 bases between.

Judged by abundance, this clonotype is medium-sized. The J gene is TRBJ2-3, the V gene TRBV5-5; D is undetermined. This CDR3 has 14 amino acids. Looked up from germline, CDR1 is SGHKS and CDR2 is YYEKEE (reference sequence). V dropped 4 bases and J dropped 5 bases, with 14 bases sitting between them. CDR3 residues: CASSPGAAQDTQYF. DNA of the CDR3: TGTGCCAGCAGCCCCGGCGCAGCGCAAGATACGCAGTATTTT.

There are many counts of this clonotype. The V and J genes are TRBV6-5 and TRBJ2-3, with 12 bases matching TRBD2. Germline V gene data show CDR1 as MNHEY and CDR2 as SVGAGI. The CDR3 has 14 residues. V lost 6 bases to trimming and J lost 11 bases; unmatched junction nucleotides: 9. DNA of the CDR3: TGTGCCAGCAGCAGACTAGCGGGAGACTTTAAGCAGTATTTT. This codes for CASSRLAGDFKQYF.

This clonotype was seen at least ten times. The chain couples TRBV28 to TRBJ2-2; D may be TRBD1 or TRBD2 (5 bases each). The V end was cut by 3 bases, the J end by 9 bases, with 20 bases between. CDR3 size: 16 residues. Germline V lookup: CDR1 MDHEN, CDR2 SYDVKM. CDR3 coding DNA: TGTGCCAGCAGTTTTACCGGGACCCAGCTGTTTCGGGAGCTGTTTTTT. Amino acids: CASSFTGTQLFRELFF.

This clonotype has a handful of counts. The rearrangement uses TRBV9 and TRBJ1-1; tentative D call: TRBD1 (5 bases). The CDR3 covers 13 residues. Trimming stripped 0 bases from V and 7 bases from J, with 10 bases between. Germline loops: CDR1 SGDLS, CDR2 YYNGEE. CDR3 amino acids: CASSVVGANEAFF. The CDR3 DNA reads TGTGCCAGCAGCGTAGTTGGGGCGAATGAAGCTTTCTTT.

This clonotype has at least ten counts. The chain combines TRBV7-9 with TRBJ2-7; D tentatively reads TRBD1 or TRBD2 (5 bases each). V lost 1 base to trimming and J lost 5 bases, with 12 bases between them. The length of the CDR3 is 14 residues. Germline CDR1 reads SEHNR; CDR2 reads FQNEAQ (reference sequence). The CDR3 sequence: CASSLGEGSHEQYF. As DNA, the CDR3 is TGTGCCAGCAGCTTAGGTGAGGGGAGCCACGAGCAGTACTTC.

This clonotype was seen ten or more times. The genes are TRBV2 and TRBJ2-2, with TRBD1 identical over 12 bases. The CDR3 consists of 16 residues. Trimming removed 9 bases from V and 6 bases from J; junction bases left unmatched: 11. CDR1 is SNHLY, CDR2 FYNNEI, per germline. DNA of the CDR3: TGTGCCAGGGAGATCCGGGACAGGGGGCAGCCCGGGGAGCTGTTTTTT. Translating it yields CAREIRDRGQPGELFF.

The table lists this clonotype with many counts. This chain uses TRBV6-1 with TRBJ2-2; 9 bases are a match to TRBD2. The CDR3 has 18 amino acids. J was trimmed by 1 base and V by 6 bases; bases with no gene match: 12. CDR1 is MNHNS, CDR2 SASEGT, per germline. The CDR3 DNA is TGTGCCAGCAGCCCACGGAGGCTAGCGGGAAAGAACACCGGGGAGCTGTTTTTT. This gives the protein CASSPRRLAGKNTGELFF.

The table lists this clonotype with many counts. This chain joins TRBV7-9 and TRBJ1-2, with 8 bases identical to TRBD1. V dropped 5 bases and J dropped 4; count of bases not matched to a gene: 9. Germline-derived CDR1 and CDR2 are SEHNR and FQNEAQ (reference sequence). The CDR3 extends over 15 amino acids. CDR3 DNA: TGTGCCAGCAGCGCTCCCTCAGGGGGCGTCTATGGCTACACCTTC. Amino acid sequence: CASSAPSGGVYGYTF.

This clonotype was detected ten times or more. The chain links TRBV4-3 to TRBJ2-7; TRBD1 might be the D (5 bases). The CDR3 loop spans 13 amino acids. The V gene's germline CDR1 is LGHNA and CDR2 YSLEER. V dropped 3 bases and J dropped 5 bases, with 11 bases sitting between them. The CDR3 protein is CASSQGPGNEQYF. In nucleotides, the CDR3 is TGCGCCAGCAGCCAGGGGCCAGGGAACGAGCAGTACTTC.

This clonotype was counted at least ten times. The gene calls are TRBV7-9 and TRBJ2-7; D is undetermined. Germline lookup yields CDR1 SEHNR and CDR2 FQNEAQ (reference sequence). CDR3 length equals 16 residues. The V end lost 3 bases, the J end lost 1 base, and 16 bases lay between the germline ends. CDR3 in DNA: TGTGCCAGCAGCTTCGGTCATTCCGAATTGTCCTACGAGCAGTACTTC. Its protein product is CASSFGHSELSYEQYF.

This clonotype was detected only a few times. The chain joins TRBV6-1 to TRBJ2-1; D is ambiguous. The CDR3 totals 13 residues. The ends were cut back, 4 bases at V and 4 bases at J, with 8 bases in the middle. The germline V gene has CDR1 MNHNS and CDR2 SASEGT. The CDR3 reads CASSGGPYNEQFF. CDR3 nucleotide sequence: TGTGCCAGCAGTGGAGGACCGTACAATGAGCAGTTCTTC.

This clonotype was detected ten times or more. The rearrangement joins TRBV5-1 to TRBJ1-2; no clear D gene. V was trimmed by 0 bases and J by 4 bases, leaving 10 bases between them. Looked up from germline, CDR1 is SGHRS and CDR2 is YFSETQ. The CDR3 has 14 residues. The DNA of the CDR3 is TGCGCCAGCAGCTTGGGAATTGACACCTATGGCTACACCTTC. This translates into CASSLGIDTYGYTF.

At least ten counts were recorded for this clonotype. The V gene is TRBV29-1, the J gene TRBJ2-3; the D is unclear. Germline assignment: CDR1 SQVTM and CDR2 ANQGSEA. V was pared by 8 bases and J by 2 bases, with 5 bases between. The CDR3 has 10 amino acids. This CDR3 is CSSNTDTQYF. The CDR3 nucleotides read TGCAGCTCTAACACAGATACGCAGTATTTT.

This clonotype was seen repeatedly, ten times or more. The V and J genes are TRBV6-2 or TRBV6-3 and TRBJ2-1, with TRBD2 matching over 9 bases. The CDR3 consists of 15 residues. Per germline, CDR1 MNHEY and CDR2 SVGEGT. Trimming took 5 bases from V and 0 from J; bases not matched to a gene: 2. The CDR3 protein is CASSMREGSYNEQFF. The CDR3 region has the DNA TGTGCCAGCAGTATGCGGGAGGGCTCCTACAATGAGCAGTTCTTC.

The CDR3 DNA reads as TGCGCCAGCAGCCACGGCAGACAGAACACCGGGGAGCTGTTTTTT. It specifies CASSHGRQNTGELFF. The chain is built from TRBV4-3 and TRBJ2-2; D is unresolved. Germline V CDR1 and CDR2: LGHNA, YSLEER. V was clipped by 3 bases and J by 1 base, with 9 bases between them. This CDR3 region has 15 residues.

This clonotype was observed many times. The chain recombines TRBV20-1 with TRBJ2-3; 13 positions match TRBD2. The CDR3 runs 14 residues. Germline V lookup: CDR1 DFQATT, CDR2 SNEGSKA (reference sequence). V shed 4 bases and J 7 bases; nucleotides not matched to a gene: 5. The CDR3 DNA reads as TGCAGTGCTACCCGGACTAGCGGGAGATATACGCAGTATTTT. Translated: CSATRTSGRYTQYF.

This clonotype was picked up many times. This chain uses TRBV20-1 with TRBJ1-1; D is unclear. The V gene's germline CDR1 is DFQATT and CDR2 SNEGSKA (reference sequence). Deletions cut 0 bases from V and 5 bases from J, with 10 bases between. This CDR3 region has 13 residues. CDR3 region: CSARDGRETEAFF. The DNA of the CDR3 is TGCAGTGCTAGAGATGGAAGGGAGACTGAAGCTTTCTTT.

In its sample, this clonotype was seen many times. The V call is TRBV5-4, the J call TRBJ2-1, with 8 bases matching TRBD2. With V trimmed by 4 bases and J by 4 bases, 7 bases remained unmatched. This CDR3 region has 15 residues. Germline V gene lookup returns CDR1 SGHNT and CDR2 YYREEE (reference sequence). The CDR3 reads CASSPRGGGYNEQFF. The CDR3 DNA reads as TGTGCCAGCAGCCCCCGCGGCGGGGGGTACAATGAGCAGTTCTTC.

By proportion, this clonotype is medium-sized. This rearrangement joins TRBV20-1 to TRBJ2-5; 8 positions agree with TRBD1. V was pared by 4 bases and J by 9 bases, with 16 bases of the junction left unmatched. The CDR3 totals 15 residues. The V gene's germline CDR1 is DFQATT and CDR2 SNEGSKA (reference sequence). The CDR3 DNA reads TGCAGTGCTAACCCTGGGACAGGAAGTGTTCTCTCCCAGTACTTC. Its translation is CSANPGTGSVLSQYF.

Sample share makes this clonotype medium-sized. The V and J genes are TRBV3-1 and TRBJ2-7, with a possible D match to TRBD1 (6 bases). Per the germline V gene, CDR1 is LGHDT and CDR2 is YNNKEL (reference sequence). CDR3 length equals 13 residues. Trimming stripped 2 bases from V and 5 bases from J, with 10 bases between. CDR3 bases: TGTGCCAGCAGCCAACGGCAGGGGAACGAGCAGTACTTC. Translation: CASSQRQGNEQYF.

This clonotype was seen at least ten times. V gene TRBV7-2 combines with J gene TRBJ2-1; 14 bases are a match to TRBD2. In germline, CDR1 is SGHTA, CDR2 FQGNSA. The CDR3 extends over 15 amino acids. V lost 1 base to trimming and J lost 7 bases; unmatched junction nucleotides: 0. The CDR3 is CASSLGTSGGNEQFF. The CDR3, as DNA: TGTGCCAGCAGCTTAGGGACTAGCGGGGGGAATGAGCAGTTCTTC. Complete variable domain (other parts from reference TRBV7-2 and TRBJ2-1): GAGVSQSPSNKVTEKGKDVELRCDPISGHTALYWYRQSLGQGLEFLIYFQGNSAPDKSGLPSDRFSAERTGGSVSTLTIQRTQQEDSAVYLCASSLGTSGGNEQFFGPGTRLTVL.